The rows below give T cell receptor beta chains drawn from one sample of a study of T cells in localized non-small cell lung cancer. Assay: immunoSEQ multiplex PCR; the TCRdb copy retains only in-frame clones and omits some. This table has about 950 clones, 15% to 25% appearing once. Sequencing was performed on normal lung tissue next to the tumor, taken before any cancer treatment. The receptors here all came from a man aged 35 to 69 with stage I lung adenocarcinoma. CDR3s include the opening cysteine and the closing phenylalanine or tryptophan. D genes are given only for firm matches. Rows give clone size only sometimes, using once, few, many, or a class for an expanded clone.

>TRBD2|TRBJ2-5|few|TRBV30
TGTGCCTGGAGTGCGCTGACTAGCGGGGGAGGAGAGACCCAGTACTTC
CAWSALTSGGGETQYF
>TRBD1|TRBJ2-2|few|TRBV6-8
TGTGCCAGCAACCTACAGGGGGACGGGGAGCTGTTTTTT
CASNLQGDGELFF
>.|TRBJ1-1|.|TRBV10-2
TGCGCCAGCAGTGAGAGGTTTGGAGGGGCAGAAACTGAAGCTTTCTTT
CASSERFGGAETEAFF
>.|TRBJ2-3|.|TRBV15
TGTGCCACCAGCAGAGATCCGGTTAGTTCAGATACGCAGTATTTT
CATSRDPVSSDTQYF
>TRBD1|TRBJ1-3|few|TRBV6-8
TGTGCCATCAGGGACAGTTCTGGAAACACCATATATTTT
CAIRDSSGNTIYF
>.|TRBJ1-1|few|TRBV5-1
TGCGCCAGCAGCTTGGTGGGATCGGGAAGGGACACTGAAGCTTTCTTT
CASSLVGSGRDTEAFF
>TRBD2|TRBJ2-7|.|TRBV6-8
TGTGCCAGCAGCTCTAGCGGCACTCTCGAGCAGTACTTC
CASSSSGTLEQYF
>TRBD2|TRBJ2-3|medium-sized|TRBV11-3
TGTGCCAGCAGCCCGCGACTAGCGGGAGATATGGCACAGTATTTT
CASSPRLAGDMAQYF
>TRBD1|TRBJ2-5|.|TRBV12-5
TGTGCCAGCACGCCGGGACAGGGGAACGAGGAGACCCAGTACTTC
CASTPGQGNEETQYF
>TRBD1|TRBJ1-5|.|TRBV6-8
TGTGCCAGCAGTGAGACGGGACAGGGCGTAAGGATGCCCCAGCATTTT
CASSETGQGVRMPQHF
>TRBD2|TRBJ2-3|few|TRBV4-1
TGCGCCAGCAGCCAAGATCCTAGCGGGGTCACAGATACGCAGTATTTT
CASSQDPSGVTDTQYF
>.|TRBJ1-6|.|TRBV11-3
TGTGCCAGCAGCTACGGACAGAGCTCCTATAATTCACCCCTCCACTTT
CASSYGQSSYNSPLHF
>.|TRBJ1-5|.|TRBV30
TGTGCCTGCAACCGGGGGGCCGATAGCAATCAGCCCCAGCATTTT
CACNRGADSNQPQHF
>TRBD1|TRBJ1-1|large|TRBV6-8
TGTGCCAGCAGCGTTACCATACAGGGGTCGGCTTTCTTT
CASSVTIQGSAFF
>.|TRBJ2-1|.|TRBV6-8
TGTGCCAGCAGCTATATGGGCGGTGAGCAGTTCTTC
CASSYMGGEQFF
>TRBD1|TRBJ1-1|large|TRBV28
TGTGCCAGCAGTCTCGGGACAGGGGGCGACCGCAGGTGGGAAGCTTTCTTT
CASSLGTGGDRRWEAFF
>TRBD2|TRBJ2-7|few|TRBV28
TGTGCCAGCAGTGAGGGACTAGCGGGAGGGTCCGAGCAGTACTTC
CASSEGLAGGSEQYF
>.|TRBJ1-1|large|TRBV11-3
TGTGCCAGCAGCTTAGGAGCAGGGACAAACACTGAAGCTTTCTTT
CASSLGAGTNTEAFF
>TRBD1|TRBJ1-2|.|TRBV11-3
TGTGCCAGCAGCTTAGGGGGACAGGGGGCGCAGGCTGGCTACACCTTC
CASSLGGQGAQAGYTF
>TRBD1|TRBJ1-2|.|TRBV30
TGTGCCTGGAGAGGACAGGGAGACCCATACGGCTACACCTTC
CAWRGQGDPYGYTF
>.|TRBJ2-7|.|TRBV9
TGTGCCAGCAGCCCCGGGACCGGCTACGAGCAGTACTTC
CASSPGTGYEQYF
>.|TRBJ1-1|few|TRBV6-8
TGTGCCAGCACAGGGCGGATGGGCACTGAAGCTTTCTTT
CASTGRMGTEAFF
>.|TRBJ1-2|.|TRBV11-3
TGTGCCAGCAGCTTAATTAAGGTCTTTAACTATGGCTACACCTTC
CASSLIKVFNYGYTF
>.|TRBJ1-2|few|TRBV9
TGTGCCAGCAGCGTAACGGTGGAATCAGGATCAAATGGCTACACCTTC
CASSVTVESGSNGYTF
>TRBD2|TRBJ2-3|.|TRBV19
TGTGCCAGTAGTATCTGGGCTAGCGGGACTGGGGATACGCAGTATTTT
CASSIWASGTGDTQYF
>TRBD1|TRBJ1-2|medium-sized|TRBV11-3
TGTGCCAGCAGCCCGCAAGGGGGCAGACGGCCCTATGGCTACACCTTC
CASSPQGGRRPYGYTF
>.|TRBJ1-1|few|TRBV11-3
TGTGCCAGCAGCTTCGGACTCATGAACACTGAAGCTTTCTTT
CASSFGLMNTEAFF
>.|TRBJ1-2|.|TRBV11-3
TGTGCCAGCAGCTCGGGTCGAGGGTACTATGGCTACACCTTC
CASSSGRGYYGYTF
>.|TRBJ1-2|.|TRBV11-3
TGTGCCAGCAGCCCGGCGGGTAACGGTAACTATGGCTACACCTTC
CASSPAGNGNYGYTF
>.|TRBJ1-1|large|TRBV9
TGTGCCAGCAGCTCCCGCGCTAACACTGAAGCTTTCTTT
CASSSRANTEAFF
>.|TRBJ1-2|medium-sized|TRBV6-8
TGTGCCAGCAGTTACGACGCAGGGAAGGATGGCTACACCTTC
CASSYDAGKDGYTF
>TRBD1|TRBJ1-2|few|TRBV9
TGTGCCAGCAGCTCTTCTGGGACAGGGGATTACTATGGCTACACCTTC
CASSSSGTGDYYGYTF
>TRBD1|TRBJ1-2|.|TRBV10-2
TGCGCCAGAGACTCCAGGGGGCGCGGCTATGGCTACACCTTC
CARDSRGRGYGYTF
>.|TRBJ2-1|.|TRBV14
TGTGCCAGCAGCCAAGATCTAAGGGGGATCGATGAGCAGTTCTTC
CASSQDLRGIDEQFF
>TRBD2|TRBJ2-5|medium-sized|TRBV11-3
TGTGCCAGCAGCCAAGTTACTAGCGCCCAAGAGACCCAGTACTTC
CASSQVTSAQETQYF
>.|TRBJ1-2|few|TRBV9
TGTGCCAGCAGCCCGCTTCTGGGGGCCAAGGTGGATGGCTACACCTTC
CASSPLLGAKVDGYTF
>.|TRBJ1-1|few|TRBV18
TGTGCCAGCTCACCCGGGACTTACCCCCAAGCTTTCTTT
CASSPGTYPQAFF
>TRBD1|TRBJ2-3|few|TRBV29-1
TGCAGCGTTGAGACAGGGCATATCCGCACAGATACGCAGTATTTT
CSVETGHIRTDTQYF
>.|TRBJ2-1|.|TRBV6-8
TGTGCCAGCAGTTACTCGTTCTGGGGGAATGAGCAGTTCTTC
CASSYSFWGNEQFF
>TRBD2|TRBJ2-7|large|TRBV14
TGTGCCAGCAGCCAACCCCCTAGCGGCACCTACGAGCAGTACTTC
CASSQPPSGTYEQYF
>.|TRBJ1-1|.|TRBV4-1
TGCGCCAGCAGCCAAGAAAAAGGGGAAACTTTCTTT
CASSQEKGETFF
>TRBD2|TRBJ2-5|.|TRBV5-1
TGCGCCAGCACGACGAGCCTGGGGGTAGCGGGAGGAGAGACCCAGTACTTC
CASTTSLGVAGGETQYF
>TRBD1|TRBJ1-3|large|TRBV28
TGTGCCAGCAGCATGGGACAGGGAAGGTCGGACACCATATATTTT
CASSMGQGRSDTIYF
>.|TRBJ1-1|.|TRBV30
TGTGCCTGGATACAGGGTCGGAGCACTGAAGCTTTCTTT
CAWIQGRSTEAFF
>.|TRBJ2-3|.|TRBV19
TGTGCCAGTAGTTGGACAATTACAGATACGCAGTATTTT
CASSWTITDTQYF
>.|TRBJ1-1|.|TRBV7-2
TGTGCCAGCACCTTGACAGGGAACACTGAAGCTTTCTTT
CASTLTGNTEAFF
>TRBD1|TRBJ2-7|few|TRBV11-3
TGTGCCAGCAGCTTAGGGGACAGAAGCTCCTACGAGCAGTACTTC
CASSLGDRSSYEQYF
>TRBD2|TRBJ2-1|large|TRBV4-1
TGCGCCAGCAGCCAGACCTCCTTGGTAGCGGGGGGGTACAATGAGCAGTTCTTC
CASSQTSLVAGGYNEQFF
>.|TRBJ1-1|.|TRBV6-8
TGTGCCATCAATTCTGACCCCCATATGAACACTGAAGCTTTCTTT
CAINSDPHMNTEAFF
>TRBD2|TRBJ2-2|.|TRBV19
TGTGCCAGTACCCCAGGACTAGCGTTGAACACCGGGGAGCTGTTTTTT
CASTPGLALNTGELFF
>.|TRBJ2-1|few|TRBV11-3
TGTGCCAGCAGTTTCCAGCACTCGGGCAATGAGCAGTTCTTC
CASSFQHSGNEQFF
>TRBD2|TRBJ2-7|few|TRBV30
TGTGCCTGGAGTGTCAGCGGGATTTCCTACGAGCAGTACTTC
CAWSVSGISYEQYF